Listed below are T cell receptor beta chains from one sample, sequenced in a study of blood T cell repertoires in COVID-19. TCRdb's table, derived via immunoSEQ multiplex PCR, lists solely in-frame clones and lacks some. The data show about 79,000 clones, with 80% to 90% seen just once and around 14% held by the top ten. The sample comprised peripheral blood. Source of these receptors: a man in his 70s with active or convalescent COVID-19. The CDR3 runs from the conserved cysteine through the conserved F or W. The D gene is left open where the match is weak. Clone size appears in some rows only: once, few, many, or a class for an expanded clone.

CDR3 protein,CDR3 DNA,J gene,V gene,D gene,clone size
CASSKEGRTGALYEQYF,TGTGCCAGTAGTAAGGAAGGAAGGACAGGGGCCCTCTACGAGCAGTACTTC,TRBJ2-7,TRBV19,TRBD1,NA
CATSRDLIGNTEAFF,TGTGCCACCAGCAGAGATCTTATCGGGAACACTGAAGCTTTCTTT,TRBJ1-1,TRBV15,NA,NA
CASSGLADRNEQFF,TGTGCCAGTTCGGGACTAGCGGATCGAAATGAGCAGTTCTTC,TRBJ2-1,TRBV19,TRBD2,NA
CASRPHPDRRGTEAFF,TGTGCCAGCAGACCCCACCCGGACAGGAGAGGCACTGAAGCTTTCTTT,TRBJ1-1,TRBV7-9,TRBD1,NA
CATRVRGNQETQYF,TGTGCCACCCGCGTCCGGGGGAACCAAGAGACCCAGTACTTC,TRBJ2-5,TRBV28,NA,once
CASSRLGEQFF,TGTGCCAGCAGCCGACTAGGTGAGCAGTTCTTC,TRBJ2-1,TRBV5-6,NA,NA
CATSDLATGYGYTF,TGTGCCACCAGTGATTTGGCTACCGGCTATGGCTACACCTTC,TRBJ1-2,TRBV24-1,NA,NA
CASSRGVTGEKLFF,TGTGCCAGCAGCAGGGGGGTGACGGGTGAAAAACTGTTTTTT,TRBJ1-4,TRBV21-1,NA,NA
CASSPDRELGNQPQHF,TGTGCCAGCTCCCCTGACAGGGAATTAGGCAATCAGCCCCAGCATTTT,TRBJ1-5,TRBV18,TRBD1,few
CASRHGTGGGFNEQFF,TGTGCCAGTAGACATGGGACAGGGGGCGGTTTCAATGAGCAGTTCTTC,TRBJ2-1,TRBV19,TRBD1,once
CASTRRSDGVGNQPQHF,TGTGCCAGTACCCGACGGAGTGACGGGGTGGGCAATCAGCCCCAGCATTTT,TRBJ1-5,TRBV19,NA,once
CASSFGQIEGYTF,TGTGCCAGCAGTTTCGGACAGATAGAAGGCTACACCTTC,TRBJ1-2,TRBV28,NA,NA
CSVAPGQGNYGYTF,TGCAGCGTCGCGCCGGGACAGGGGAACTATGGCTACACCTTC,TRBJ1-2,TRBV29-1,TRBD1,NA
CASSRELRVTNEKLFF,TGCGCCAGCAGCCGAGAATTACGGGTGACTAATGAAAAACTGTTTTTT,TRBJ1-4,TRBV4-3,NA,NA
CASSEYEGSEAFF,TGTGCCAGCAGTGAATATGAGGGTTCGGAAGCTTTCTTT,TRBJ1-1,TRBV6-1,NA,once
CASSVHHQQDQPQHF,TGTGCCAGCAGCGTACACCATCAACAAGATCAGCCCCAGCATTTT,TRBJ1-5,TRBV3-1/TRBV3-2,NA,NA
CASLRGGEETQYF,TGTGCCAGCCTCCGAGGGGGCGAAGAGACCCAGTACTTC,TRBJ2-5,TRBV28,TRBD1,NA
CASSQAYEQYF,TGTGCCAGCAGTCAGGCCTACGAGCAGTACTTC,TRBJ2-7,TRBV6-2/TRBV6-3,NA,NA
CASSFDSLVYGYTF,TGCGCCAGCAGCTTCGACAGTCTTGTATATGGCTACACCTTC,TRBJ1-2,TRBV5-1,NA,NA
CASSPGGARGEQFF,TGTGCCAGCAGTCCAGGGGGCGCCAGGGGTGAGCAGTTCTTC,TRBJ2-1,TRBV6-5,TRBD1,NA
CASSLAGANEQFF,TGTGCCAGCAGTTTAGCGGGGGCCAATGAGCAGTTCTTC,TRBJ2-1,TRBV2,TRBD2,NA
CASSSIVGQGAEAFF,TGTGCCAGCAGTTCAATCGTGGGACAGGGGGCCGAAGCTTTCTTT,TRBJ1-1,TRBV5-4,TRBD1,NA
CASSLMADYGYTF,TGCGCCAGCAGCTTGATGGCCGACTATGGCTACACCTTC,TRBJ1-2,TRBV5-1,NA,NA
CASSWSRGVGAGELFF,TGTGCCAGCAGCTGGAGTAGGGGCGTTGGGGCCGGGGAGCTGTTTTTT,TRBJ2-2,TRBV5-5,NA,NA
CASSEFWVGGTSEQYF,TGTGCCAGCAGTGAATTTTGGGTCGGCGGCACCTCGGAGCAGTACTTC,TRBJ2-7,TRBV6-1,NA,NA
CATSSGRGVGTQYF,TGTGCCACCAGCAGTGGACGGGGAGTGGGGACCCAGTACTTC,TRBJ2-5,TRBV15,NA,NA
CASTRGGRGEAFF,TGTGCCAGCACCCGGGGAGGTCGCGGTGAAGCTTTCTTT,TRBJ1-1,TRBV12-3/TRBV12-4,NA,once
CASSSLENEQFF,TGCGCCAGCAGCTCGTTAGAGAATGAGCAGTTCTTC,TRBJ2-1,TRBV5-1,NA,NA
CASSRIGGSGNTIYF,TGTGCCAGCAGCCGGATAGGGGGCTCTGGAAACACCATATATTTT,TRBJ1-3,TRBV5-4,NA,few
CSVDSQGPGTEAFF,TGCAGCGTTGACTCACAGGGGCCGGGAACTGAAGCTTTCTTT,TRBJ1-1,TRBV29-1,TRBD1,once
CASSTGQTYEQYF,TGTGCCAGCTCAACAGGACAGACCTACGAGCAGTACTTC,TRBJ2-7,TRBV18,NA,NA
CASSPGGSGSPDTQYF,TGCGCCAGCAGCCCTGGCGGCAGCGGGAGCCCCGATACGCAGTATTTT,TRBJ2-3,TRBV4-3,TRBD2,NA
CASSTSQGLEDEQFF,TGTGCCAGCAGTACCAGCCAGGGGCTGGAGGATGAGCAGTTCTTC,TRBJ2-1,TRBV9,NA,NA
CASSLIGTDTQYF,TGTGCCAGCAGTTTGATCGGTACAGATACGCAGTATTTT,TRBJ2-3,TRBV28,NA,few
CASSPSTGRETEAFF,TGTGCCAGCTCACCCTCGACAGGAAGGGAGACTGAAGCTTTCTTT,TRBJ1-1,TRBV18,NA,few
CASRPTGNEQYF,TGTGCCAGCAGACCCACGGGGAACGAGCAGTACTTC,TRBJ2-7,TRBV2,NA,NA
CASSLAQGLSYEQYF,TGTGCCAGCAGCTTAGCACAGGGGCTCTCCTACGAGCAGTACTTC,TRBJ2-7,TRBV7-2,TRBD1,NA
CASSLWDRGNTEAFF,TGTGCCAGCAGCCTCTGGGACAGGGGAAACACTGAAGCTTTCTTT,TRBJ1-1,TRBV5-8,TRBD1,once
CASSVGGTAADTQYF,TGTGCCAGCAGCGTAGGCGGGACCGCTGCAGATACGCAGTATTTT,TRBJ2-3,TRBV9,NA,NA
CASSQDSWQGGTTF,TGCGCCAGCAGCCAAGATAGTTGGCAGGGGGGAACCACCTTC,TRBJ1-2,TRBV4-3,TRBD1,NA